This T cell receptor (beta chain) was observed in a study of T cell changes during pregnancy in multiple sclerosis. Data came from immunoSEQ multiplex PCR; TCRdb stores just in-frame clones and leaves some out. Of about 100,000 clones in the sample, 94% were seen once. The germline V and J ends were trimmed by 4 bases and 4 bases, with 6 bases remaining between them. CDR1 and CDR2 (germline): SGDLS, YYNGEE. This CDR3 is 12 amino acids long. This clonotype was obtained from a female donor with multiple sclerosis, enrolled in a pregnancy study. This specimen consisted of peripheral blood, obtained before pregnancy. The J gene is TRBJ1-3, the V gene TRBV9; D not resolved. DNA for the CDR3: TGTGCCAGCAGCTCACAGGGAAACACCATATATTTT. Translating gives CASSSQGNTIYF.